The TCR beta chain under discussion was sequenced for a study of beta chain features in type 1 diabetes. The investigators reverse transcribed all of the isolated RNA, so they sequenced expressed TCRB transcripts. Libraries were prepared by immunoSEQ multiplex PCR; TCRdb keeps only in-frame clonotypes and omits some of them. The sample has more than 300,000 clones; about a tenth are singletons. This clone showed up just a few times. The antigen remains undetermined. Points from the study as a whole: VDJ junctions from type 1 diabetes patients carried fewer insertions and larger deletions. Within each of all four CD4+ subsets, Type 1 diabetes patients had TCRB CDR3s that were moderately but significantly shorter. For patients, the naive, central memory and Treg TCRB repertoires appeared more alike than for healthy donors.

Germline lookup yields CDR1 MNHEY and CDR2 SMNVEV (reference sequence). V dropped 1 base and J dropped 2 bases, with 11 bases sitting between them. The CDR3 has 15 residues. V gene TRBV27 combines with J gene TRBJ1-2, with unresolved D. What was sequenced was central memory CD4+ T cells from blood. The sequence came from a man aged 25 to 45 with type 1 diabetes. The CDR3 loop is CASSLFSEGNYGYTF. DNA of the CDR3: TGTGCCAGCAGTTTATTCTCCGAAGGGAACTATGGCTACACCTTC.